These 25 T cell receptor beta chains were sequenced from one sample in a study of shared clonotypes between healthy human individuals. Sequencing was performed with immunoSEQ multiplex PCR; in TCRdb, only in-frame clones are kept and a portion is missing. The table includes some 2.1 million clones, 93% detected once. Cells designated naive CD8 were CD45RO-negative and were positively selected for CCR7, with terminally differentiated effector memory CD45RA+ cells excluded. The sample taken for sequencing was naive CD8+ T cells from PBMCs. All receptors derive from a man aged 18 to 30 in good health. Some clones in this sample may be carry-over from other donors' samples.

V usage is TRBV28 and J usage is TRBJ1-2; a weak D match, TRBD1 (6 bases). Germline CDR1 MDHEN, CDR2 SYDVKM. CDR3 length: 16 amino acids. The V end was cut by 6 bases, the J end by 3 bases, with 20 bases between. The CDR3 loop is CASSREGQRGDYGYTF. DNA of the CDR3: TGTGCCAGCAGCCGAGAGGGGCAGAGGGGGGACTATGGCTACACCTTC.

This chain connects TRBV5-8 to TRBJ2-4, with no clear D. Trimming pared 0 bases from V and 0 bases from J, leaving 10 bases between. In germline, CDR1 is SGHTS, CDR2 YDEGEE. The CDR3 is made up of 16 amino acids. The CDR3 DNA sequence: TGTGCCAGCAGCTTGGGACTGCTACTAGCCAAAAACATTCAGTACTTC. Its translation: CASSLGLLLAKNIQYF.

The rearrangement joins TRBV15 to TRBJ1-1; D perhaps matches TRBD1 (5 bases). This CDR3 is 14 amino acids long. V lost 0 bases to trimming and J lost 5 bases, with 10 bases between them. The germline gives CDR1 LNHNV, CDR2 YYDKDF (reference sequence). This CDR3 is CATSRDEGWTEAFF. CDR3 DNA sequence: TGTGCCACCAGCAGAGATGAGGGGTGGACTGAAGCTTTCTTT.

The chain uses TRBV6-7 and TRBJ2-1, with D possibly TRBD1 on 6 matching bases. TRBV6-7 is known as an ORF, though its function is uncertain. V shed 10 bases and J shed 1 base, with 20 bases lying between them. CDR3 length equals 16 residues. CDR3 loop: CATVRPWGPSYNEQFF. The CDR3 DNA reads TGTGCCACTGTGCGCCCCTGGGGGCCGTCCTACAATGAGCAGTTCTTC.

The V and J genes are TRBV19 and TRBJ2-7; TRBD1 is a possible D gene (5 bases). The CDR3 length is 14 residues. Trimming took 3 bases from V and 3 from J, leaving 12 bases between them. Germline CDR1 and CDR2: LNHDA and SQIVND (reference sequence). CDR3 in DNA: TGTGCCAGTAGTATCCCAGGGTACCACTACGAGCAGTACTTC. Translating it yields CASSIPGYHYEQYF.

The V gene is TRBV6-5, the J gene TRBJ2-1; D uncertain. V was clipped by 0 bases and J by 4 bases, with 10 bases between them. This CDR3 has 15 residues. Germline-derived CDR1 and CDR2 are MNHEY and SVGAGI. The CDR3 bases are TGTGCCAGCAGTTACTCGGGCAGGCGATACAATGAGCAGTTCTTC. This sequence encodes CASSYSGRRYNEQFF.

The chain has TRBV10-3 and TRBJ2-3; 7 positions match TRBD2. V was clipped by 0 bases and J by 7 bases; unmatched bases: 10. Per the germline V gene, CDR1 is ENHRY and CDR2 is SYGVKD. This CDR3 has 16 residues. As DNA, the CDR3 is TGTGCCATCAGTGAGTCCGGGACTACTCTAGCTTATACGCAGTATTTT. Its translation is CAISESGTTLAYTQYF.

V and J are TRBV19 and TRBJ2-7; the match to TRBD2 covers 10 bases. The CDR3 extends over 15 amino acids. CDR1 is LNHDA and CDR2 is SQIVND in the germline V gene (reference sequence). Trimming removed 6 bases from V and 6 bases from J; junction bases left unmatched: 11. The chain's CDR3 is CASSISGRALGEQYF. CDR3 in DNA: TGTGCCAGTAGCATCAGCGGGAGGGCCCTCGGCGAGCAGTACTTC. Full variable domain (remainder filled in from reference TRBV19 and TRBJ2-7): DGGITQSPKYLFRKEGQNVTLSCEQNLNHDAMYWYRQDPGQGLRLIYYSQIVNDFQKGDIAEGYSVSREKKESFPLTVTSAQKNPTAFYLCASSISGRALGEQYFGPGTRLTVT.

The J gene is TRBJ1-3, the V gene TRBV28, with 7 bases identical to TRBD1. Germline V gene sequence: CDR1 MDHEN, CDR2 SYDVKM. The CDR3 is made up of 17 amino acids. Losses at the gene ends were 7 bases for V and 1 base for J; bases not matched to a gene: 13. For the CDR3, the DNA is TGTGCCAGCATCGAGGGGGCGAGAGCCGTGTCTGGAAACACCATATATTTT. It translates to CASIEGARAVSGNTIYF.

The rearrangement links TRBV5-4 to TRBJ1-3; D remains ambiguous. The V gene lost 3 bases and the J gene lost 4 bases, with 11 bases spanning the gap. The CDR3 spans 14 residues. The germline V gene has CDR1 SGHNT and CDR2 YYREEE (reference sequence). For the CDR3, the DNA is TGTGCCAGCAGCTCGGGAGACGCGGGAAACACCATATATTTT. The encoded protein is CASSSGDAGNTIYF.

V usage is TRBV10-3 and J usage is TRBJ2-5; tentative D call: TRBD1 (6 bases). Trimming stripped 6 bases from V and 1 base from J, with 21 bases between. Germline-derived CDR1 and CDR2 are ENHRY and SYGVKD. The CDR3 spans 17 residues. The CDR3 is CAISAGTSLSLQETQYF. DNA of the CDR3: TGTGCCATCAGCGCCGGGACAAGCCTCTCCCTCCAAGAGACCCAGTACTTC.

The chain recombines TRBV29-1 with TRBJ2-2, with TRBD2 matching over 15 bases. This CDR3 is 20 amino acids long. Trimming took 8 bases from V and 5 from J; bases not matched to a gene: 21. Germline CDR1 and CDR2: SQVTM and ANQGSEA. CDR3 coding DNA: TGCAGCTTTGCCCCACGAAACGGACTAGCGGGAGGGCCGTGGACCGGGGAGCTGTTTTTT. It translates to CSFAPRNGLAGGPWTGELFF.

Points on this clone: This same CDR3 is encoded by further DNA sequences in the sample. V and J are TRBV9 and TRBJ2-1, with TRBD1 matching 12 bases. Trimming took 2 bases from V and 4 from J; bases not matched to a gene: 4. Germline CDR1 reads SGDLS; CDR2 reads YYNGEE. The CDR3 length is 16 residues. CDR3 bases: TGTGCCAGCAGCGTCGGGACAGGGGGCGAATACAATGAGCAGTTCTTC. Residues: CASSVGTGGEYNEQFF.

DNA of the CDR3: TGTGCCAGCAGCTACGAGACAGGGGGGGCCTACGAGCAGTACTTC. Translation: CASSYETGGAYEQYF. The chain employs TRBV5-6 and TRBJ2-7; 9 nucleotides line up with TRBD1. This CDR3 spans 15 amino acids. From germline, CDR1 is SGHDT and CDR2 YYEEEE. The junction had 6 bases not matched to a gene; V was cut back by 3 bases and J by 2 bases.

DNA for the CDR3: TGTGCCAGCAGCTTAGCTACGAGGACTAGCGGGAGGGACAATGAGCAGTTCTTC. It yields the protein CASSLATRTSGRDNEQFF. This sequence joins TRBV7-9 and TRBJ2-1; 15 bases align to TRBD2. Germline CDR1 SEHNR, CDR2 FQNEAQ (reference sequence). Unmatched junction bases numbered 5, after V lost 0 bases and J lost 5 bases. CDR3 size: 18 residues.

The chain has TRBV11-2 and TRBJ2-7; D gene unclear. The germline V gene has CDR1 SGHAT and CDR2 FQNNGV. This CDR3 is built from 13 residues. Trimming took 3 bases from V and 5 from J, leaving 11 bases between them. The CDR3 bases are TGTGCCAGCAGCTTGGTCAGGACCCACGAGCAGTACTTC. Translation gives CASSLVRTHEQYF.

DNA for the CDR3: TGTGCCAGCAGCGTAGATAGCGGGAGTCTCTACGAGCAGTACTTC. Its protein product is CASSVDSGSLYEQYF. This rearrangement joins TRBV9 to TRBJ2-7, with 9 bases lining up with TRBD2. Unmatched junction bases numbered 4, after V lost 0 bases and J lost 3 bases. This CDR3 is built from 15 residues. Germline CDR1 and CDR2: SGDLS and YYNGEE.

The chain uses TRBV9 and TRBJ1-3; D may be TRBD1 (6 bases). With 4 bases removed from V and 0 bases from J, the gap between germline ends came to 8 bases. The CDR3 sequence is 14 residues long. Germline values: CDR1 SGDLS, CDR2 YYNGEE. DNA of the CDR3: TGTGCCAGCAGCCAGGACAGCTCTGGAAACACCATATATTTT. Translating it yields CASSQDSSGNTIYF.

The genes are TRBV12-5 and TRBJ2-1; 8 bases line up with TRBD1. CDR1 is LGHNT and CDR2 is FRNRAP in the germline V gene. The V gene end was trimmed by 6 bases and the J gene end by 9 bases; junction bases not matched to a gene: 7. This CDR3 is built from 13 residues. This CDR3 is CASGRSDRGEQFF. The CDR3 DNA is TGTGCTAGTGGAAGATCCGACAGGGGTGAGCAGTTCTTC.

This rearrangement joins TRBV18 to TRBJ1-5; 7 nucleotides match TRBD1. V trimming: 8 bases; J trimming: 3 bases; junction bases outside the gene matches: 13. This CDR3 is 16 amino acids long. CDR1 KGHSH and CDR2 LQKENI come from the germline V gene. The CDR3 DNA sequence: TGTGCCAGCACCCGGGACAGAGGTGTAAACAATCAGCCCCAGCATTTT. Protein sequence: CASTRDRGVNNQPQHF.

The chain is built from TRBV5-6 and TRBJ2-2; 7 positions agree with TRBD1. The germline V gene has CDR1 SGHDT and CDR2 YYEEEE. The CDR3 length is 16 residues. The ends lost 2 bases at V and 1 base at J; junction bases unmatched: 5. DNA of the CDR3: TGTGCCAGCAGCTTCGCCGGGACAGAGAACACCGGGGAGCTGTTTTTT. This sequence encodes CASSFAGTENTGELFF.

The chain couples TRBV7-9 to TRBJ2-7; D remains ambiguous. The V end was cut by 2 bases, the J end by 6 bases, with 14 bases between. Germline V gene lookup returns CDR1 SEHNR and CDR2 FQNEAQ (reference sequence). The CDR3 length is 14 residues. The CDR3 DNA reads TGTGCCAGCAGCTTAATTGGCAGTGCTACCGAGCAGTACTTC. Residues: CASSLIGSATEQYF.

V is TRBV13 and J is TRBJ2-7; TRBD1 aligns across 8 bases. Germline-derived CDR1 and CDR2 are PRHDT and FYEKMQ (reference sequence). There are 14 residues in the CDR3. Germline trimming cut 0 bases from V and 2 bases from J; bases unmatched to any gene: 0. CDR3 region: CASSLGGQAYEQYF. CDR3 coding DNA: TGTGCCAGCAGCTTAGGGGGACAGGCCTACGAGCAGTACTTC.

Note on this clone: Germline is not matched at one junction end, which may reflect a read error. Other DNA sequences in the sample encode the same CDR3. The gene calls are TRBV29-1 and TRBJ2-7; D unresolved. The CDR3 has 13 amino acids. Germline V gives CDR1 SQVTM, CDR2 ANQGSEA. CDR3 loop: CSVEDRSSYEQYF. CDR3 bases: TGCAGCGTTGAAGACCGGAGCTCCTATGAGCAGTACTTC.

In DNA, the CDR3 is TGTGCCACCAGCCCTCTGGCAACGCGGGAGACCCAGTACTTC. Translated, it gives CATSPLATRETQYF. J is TRBJ2-5 and V is TRBV15; no reliable D call. The CDR3 consists of 14 residues. The V end lost 5 bases, the J end lost 5 bases, and 15 bases lay between the germline ends. Germline loops: CDR1 LNHNV, CDR2 YYDKDF (reference sequence).